The rows below give T cell receptor beta chains drawn from one sample of a study of T cells in Graves' hyperthyroidism and ophthalmopathy. One entry per CDR3 protein, called by TCRdb with MiXCR from the multiplex PCR reads. The sample consists of roughly 630,000 distinct CDR3 sequences, around a sixth of them appearing once. The sequencing input was blood. The receptors derive from a woman aged 25 to 39 with Graves' hyperthyroidism. Each CDR3 is given with its conserved first and last residue. Fields, in order: clone size, V gene, CDR3 protein. The size field is filled for only some rows; it gives once, few, many or a size class.

clone_size: .; v_call: TRBV18; cdr3_aa: CASSLDGLEHYNEQFF
clone_size: many; v_call: TRBV12-3/TRBV12-4; cdr3_aa: CASTLWGADYEQYF
clone_size: few; v_call: TRBV24-1; cdr3_aa: CATSVAPGTATGNTIYF
clone_size: many; v_call: TRBV3-1; cdr3_aa: CASSPPTREQYF
clone_size: many; v_call: TRBV5-1; cdr3_aa: CASSLVGQGSGYTF
clone_size: many; v_call: TRBV7-2; cdr3_aa: CASSLVGTGGTTGELFF
clone_size: many; v_call: TRBV27; cdr3_aa: CASSFLGTEQFF
clone_size: .; v_call: TRBV7-2; cdr3_aa: CASSLGHGSSTDTQYF
clone_size: few; v_call: TRBV30; cdr3_aa: CAWSVGASRGIQYF
clone_size: few; v_call: TRBV4-1; cdr3_aa: CASSHRGIDNTGELFF
clone_size: many; v_call: TRBV11-2; cdr3_aa: CASSSPQGLAYNEQFF
clone_size: .; v_call: TRBV6-4; cdr3_aa: CASKASGANVLTF
clone_size: .; v_call: TRBV20-1; cdr3_aa: CSASGTGDYGYTF
clone_size: many; v_call: TRBV5-1; cdr3_aa: CASSFQTSSYEQYF
clone_size: many; v_call: TRBV29-1; cdr3_aa: CSVPNPSTSGNYNEQFF
clone_size: .; v_call: TRBV19; cdr3_aa: CASSIAAGGAGAYEQYF
clone_size: many; v_call: TRBV28; cdr3_aa: CASSLRTGAYEQYF
clone_size: few; v_call: TRBV7-9; cdr3_aa: CASSLGLGLAGVGSYEQYF
clone_size: many; v_call: TRBV12-3/TRBV12-4; cdr3_aa: CASSLGGTGGAVGTDTQYF
clone_size: few; v_call: TRBV9; cdr3_aa: CASSRGGANQPQHF
clone_size: many; v_call: TRBV18; cdr3_aa: CASSRNRDRNTEAFF
clone_size: .; v_call: TRBV9; cdr3_aa: CASSVGREEDNEQFF
clone_size: many; v_call: TRBV6-1; cdr3_aa: CASSEGTGGSYGYTF
clone_size: .; v_call: TRBV12-3/TRBV12-4; cdr3_aa: CASSSDYSGNTIYF
clone_size: few; v_call: TRBV27; cdr3_aa: CASRDLAGGNEQFF
clone_size: many; v_call: TRBV27; cdr3_aa: CASSFLRDNEQFF
clone_size: .; v_call: TRBV28; cdr3_aa: CASTNAGLAGGPSYEQYF
clone_size: many; v_call: TRBV28; cdr3_aa: CASSFATTVYEQYF
clone_size: few; v_call: TRBV27; cdr3_aa: CASSSGTSGRAKENF
clone_size: .; v_call: TRBV29-1; cdr3_aa: CSVTWTSGSRGYNEQFF
clone_size: few; v_call: TRBV7-2; cdr3_aa: CASSLGGPNYGYTF
clone_size: .; v_call: TRBV6-1; cdr3_aa: CASKRDTNQETQYF
clone_size: few; v_call: TRBV20-1; cdr3_aa: CSAKRLGGGQGAAEQYF
clone_size: many; v_call: TRBV28; cdr3_aa: CASSIPGLAKETQYF
clone_size: many; v_call: TRBV20-1; cdr3_aa: CSARLRGQRQPTYNEQFF
clone_size: many; v_call: TRBV7-2; cdr3_aa: CASSSSYSGYNEQFF
clone_size: .; v_call: TRBV4-1; cdr3_aa: CASSQDVQWGPYNEQFF
clone_size: hyperexpanded; v_call: TRBV12-3/TRBV12-4; cdr3_aa: CASSYRYLSTDTQYF
clone_size: many; v_call: TRBV28; cdr3_aa: CASRPPADSVVFFGPLHF
clone_size: few; v_call: TRBV6-1; cdr3_aa: CASSTRYPSGGSYEQYF
clone_size: few; v_call: TRBV20-1; cdr3_aa: CSATGSGRDTQYF
clone_size: few; v_call: TRBV27; cdr3_aa: CASSEGQGASPYEQYF
clone_size: many; v_call: TRBV3-1; cdr3_aa: CASSRLAATDTQYF